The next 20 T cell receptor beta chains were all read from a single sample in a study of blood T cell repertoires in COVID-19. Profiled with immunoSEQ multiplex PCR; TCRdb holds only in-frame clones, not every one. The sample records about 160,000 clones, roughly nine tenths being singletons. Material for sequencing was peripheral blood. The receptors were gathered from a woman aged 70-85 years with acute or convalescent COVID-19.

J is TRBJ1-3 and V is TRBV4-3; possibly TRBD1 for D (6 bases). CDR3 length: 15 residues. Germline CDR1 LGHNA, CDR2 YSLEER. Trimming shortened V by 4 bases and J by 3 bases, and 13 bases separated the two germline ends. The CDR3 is CASSLGGGGGNTIYF. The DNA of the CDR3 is TGCGCCAGCAGCCTTGGGGGGGGCGGTGGAAACACCATATATTTT.

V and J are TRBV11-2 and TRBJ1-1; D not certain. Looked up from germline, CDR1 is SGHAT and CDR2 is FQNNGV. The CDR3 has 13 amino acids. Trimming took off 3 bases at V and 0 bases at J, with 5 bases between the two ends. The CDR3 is CASSLHMNTEAFF. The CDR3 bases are TGTGCCAGCAGCTTGCACATGAACACTGAAGCTTTCTTT.

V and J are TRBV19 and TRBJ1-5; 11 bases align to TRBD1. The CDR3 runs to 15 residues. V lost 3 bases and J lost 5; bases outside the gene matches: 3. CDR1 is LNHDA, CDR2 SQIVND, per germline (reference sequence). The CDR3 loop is CASSMRTGGDQPQHF. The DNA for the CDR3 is TGTGCCAGTAGTATGAGGACAGGGGGCGATCAGCCCCAGCATTTT.

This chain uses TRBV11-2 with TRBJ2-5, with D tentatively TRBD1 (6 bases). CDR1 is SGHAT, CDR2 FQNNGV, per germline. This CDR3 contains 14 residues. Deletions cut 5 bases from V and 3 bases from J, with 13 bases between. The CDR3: CASSIRTEEETQYF. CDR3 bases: TGTGCCAGCAGCATACGGACAGAGGAAGAGACCCAGTACTTC. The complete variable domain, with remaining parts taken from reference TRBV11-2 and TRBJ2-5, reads EAGVAQSPRYKIIEKRQSVAFWCNPISGHATLYWYQQILGQGPKLLIQFQNNGVVDDSQLPKDRFSAERLKGVDSTLKIQPAKLEDSAVYLCASSIRTEEETQYFGPGTRLLVL.

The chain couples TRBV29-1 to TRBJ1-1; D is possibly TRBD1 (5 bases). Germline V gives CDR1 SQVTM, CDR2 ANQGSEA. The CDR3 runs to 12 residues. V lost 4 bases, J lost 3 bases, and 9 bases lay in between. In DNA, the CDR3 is TGCAGCGTTGGGTTCAGGGACACTGAAGCTTTCTTT. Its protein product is CSVGFRDTEAFF.

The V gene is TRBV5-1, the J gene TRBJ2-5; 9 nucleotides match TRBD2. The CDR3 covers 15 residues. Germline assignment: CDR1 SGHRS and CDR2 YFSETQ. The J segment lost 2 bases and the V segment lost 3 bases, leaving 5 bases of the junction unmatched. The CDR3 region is CASSSSLAGQETQYF. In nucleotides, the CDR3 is TGCGCCAGCAGCTCCAGTCTAGCGGGGCAAGAGACCCAGTACTTC.

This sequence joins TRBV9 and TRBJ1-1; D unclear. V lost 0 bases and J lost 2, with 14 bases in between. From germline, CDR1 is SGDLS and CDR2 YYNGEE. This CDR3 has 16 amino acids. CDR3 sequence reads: CASSVDPAVPNTEAFF. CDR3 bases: TGTGCCAGCAGCGTAGATCCAGCGGTGCCAAACACTGAAGCTTTCTTT. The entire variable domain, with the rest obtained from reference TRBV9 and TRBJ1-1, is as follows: DSGVTQTPKHLITATGQRVTLRCSPRSGDLSVYWYQQSLDQGLQFLIQYYNGEERAKGNILERFSAQQFPDLHSELNLSSLELGDSALYFCASSVDPAVPNTEAFFGQGTRLTVV.

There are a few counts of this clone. CDR3 loop: CASKWGPTSTDTQYF. The CDR3 DNA is TGTGCCAGTAAGTGGGGGCCGACTAGCACAGATACGCAGTATTTT. The gene calls are TRBV19 and TRBJ2-3; D is possibly TRBD1 (6 bases). The CDR3 runs 15 residues. Germline V gene data show CDR1 as LNHDA and CDR2 as SQIVND (reference sequence). Between the trimmed V and J ends, which lost 7 bases and 0 bases, there was a span of 14 bases.

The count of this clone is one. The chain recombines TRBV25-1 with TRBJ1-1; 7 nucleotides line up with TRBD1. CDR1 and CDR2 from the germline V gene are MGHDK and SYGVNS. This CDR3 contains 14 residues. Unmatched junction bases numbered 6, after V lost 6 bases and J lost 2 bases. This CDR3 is CASSNRGSNTEAFF. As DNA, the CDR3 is TGTGCCAGCAGCAACAGGGGCAGTAACACTGAAGCTTTCTTT.

The CDR3 bases are TGCGCCAGCAGCTTGGCAACTCTTCAAGAGACCCAGTACTTC. This translates into CASSLATLQETQYF. V usage is TRBV5-1 and J usage is TRBJ2-5; D is unclear. Per germline, CDR1 SGHRS and CDR2 YFSETQ. CDR3 size: 14 residues. Trimming cost V 0 bases and J 2 bases, with 8 bases left between them.

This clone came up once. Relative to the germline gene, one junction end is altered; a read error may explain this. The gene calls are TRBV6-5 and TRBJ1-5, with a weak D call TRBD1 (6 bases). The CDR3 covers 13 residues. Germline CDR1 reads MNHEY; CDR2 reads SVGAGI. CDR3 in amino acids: CASSQDRNQPQRF. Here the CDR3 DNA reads TGTGCCAGCAGCCAGGACAGAAATCAGCCCCAGCGTTTT.

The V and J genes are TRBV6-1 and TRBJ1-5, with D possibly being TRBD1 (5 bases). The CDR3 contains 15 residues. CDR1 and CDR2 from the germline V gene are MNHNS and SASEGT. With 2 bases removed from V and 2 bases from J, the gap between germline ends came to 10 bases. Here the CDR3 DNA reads TGTGCCAGCAGTGAACGGCCGGGGGGCAATCAGCCCCAGCATTTT. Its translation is CASSERPGGNQPQHF.

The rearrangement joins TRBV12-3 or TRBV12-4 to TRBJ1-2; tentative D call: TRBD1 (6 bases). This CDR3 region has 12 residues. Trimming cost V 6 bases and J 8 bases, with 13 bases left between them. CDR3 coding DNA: TGTGCCAGCAGGTTGACAGGACAGGGCTACACCTTC. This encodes CASRLTGQGYTF.

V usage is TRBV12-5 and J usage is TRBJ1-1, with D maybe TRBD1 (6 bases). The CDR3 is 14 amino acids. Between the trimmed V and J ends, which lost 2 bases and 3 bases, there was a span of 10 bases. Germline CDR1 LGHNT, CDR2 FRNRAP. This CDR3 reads CASGLSGGHTEAFF. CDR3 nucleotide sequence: TGTGCTAGTGGTTTGTCCGGGGGGCACACTGAAGCTTTCTTT. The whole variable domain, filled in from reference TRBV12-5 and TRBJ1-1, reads DARVTQTPRHKVTEMGQEVTMRCQPILGHNTVFWYRQTMMQGLELLAYFRNRAPLDDSGMPKDRFSAEMPDATLATLKIQPSEPRDSAVYFCASGLSGGHTEAFFGQGTRLTVV.

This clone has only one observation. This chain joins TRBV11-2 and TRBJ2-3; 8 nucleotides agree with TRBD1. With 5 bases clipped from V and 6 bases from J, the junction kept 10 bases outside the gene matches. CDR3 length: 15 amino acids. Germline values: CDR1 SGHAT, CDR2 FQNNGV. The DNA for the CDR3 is TGTGCCAGCAGCACCGGACAGGGTATATACGATACGCAGTATTTT. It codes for CASSTGQGIYDTQYF.

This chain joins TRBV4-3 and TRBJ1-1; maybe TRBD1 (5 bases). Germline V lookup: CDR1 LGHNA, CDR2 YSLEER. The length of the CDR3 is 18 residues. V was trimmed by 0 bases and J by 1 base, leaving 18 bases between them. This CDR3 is CASSQEIARYRQNTEAFF. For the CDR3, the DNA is TGCGCCAGCAGCCAAGAAATCGCTCGTTACAGGCAGAACACTGAAGCTTTCTTT.

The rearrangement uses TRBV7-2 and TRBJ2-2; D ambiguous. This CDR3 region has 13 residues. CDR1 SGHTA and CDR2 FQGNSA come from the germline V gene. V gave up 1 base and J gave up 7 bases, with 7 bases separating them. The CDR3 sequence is CASSLGFGGELFF. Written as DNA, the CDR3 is TGTGCCAGCAGCTTAGGGTTCGGCGGGGAGCTGTTTTTT.

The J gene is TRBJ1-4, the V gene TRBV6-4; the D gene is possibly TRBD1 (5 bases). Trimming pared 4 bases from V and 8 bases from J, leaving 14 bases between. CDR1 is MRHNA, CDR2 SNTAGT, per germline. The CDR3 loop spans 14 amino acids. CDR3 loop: CASSVGGWGEKLFF. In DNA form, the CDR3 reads TGTGCCAGCAGTGTCGGAGGGTGGGGGGAAAAACTGTTTTTT.

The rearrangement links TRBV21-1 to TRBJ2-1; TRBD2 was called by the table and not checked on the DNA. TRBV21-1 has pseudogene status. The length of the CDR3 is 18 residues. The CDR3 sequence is CASSKPRPSGGAHNEQFF. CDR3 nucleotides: TGTGCCAGCAGCAAACCCCGACCCAGCGGGGGCGCCCACAATGAGCAGTTCTTC.

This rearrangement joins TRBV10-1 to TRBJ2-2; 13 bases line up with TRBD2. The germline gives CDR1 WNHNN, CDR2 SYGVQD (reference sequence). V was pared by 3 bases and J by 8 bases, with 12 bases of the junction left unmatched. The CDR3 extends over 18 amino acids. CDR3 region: CASSESWTSGSLRGELFF. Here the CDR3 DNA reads TGCGCCAGCAGTGAATCATGGACTAGCGGGAGCCTAAGGGGGGAGCTGTTTTTT.